Presented here are 12 T cell receptor beta chains from one specimen sequenced in a study of T-cell memory formation after mild COVID-19. TCRdb reprocessed the 5' RACE reads with MiXCR, giving one entry per CDR3 protein. The data show 30,000 to 35,000 distinct CDR3 sequences, with 7% to 8% seen just once and about 32% held by the top ten. Specimen: PBMCs or a T cell subset sorted from them (not recorded which). These receptors were taken from a man in his late teens or twenties who had mild COVID-19 (a few samples of this study predate the infection). Cell type and time point are not known.

This clonotype was seen many times. The chain recombines TRBV5-1 with TRBJ2-7; 10 nucleotides align to TRBD1. Germline CDR1 is SGHRS and CDR2 is YFSETQ. Trimming at V came to 4 bases and at J to 6 bases, leaving 7 bases not matched to a gene. This CDR3 spans 14 amino acids. CDR3 region: CASSPGQGECEQYV. In DNA form, the CDR3 reads TGCGCCAGCAGCCCCGGACAGGGGGAATGCGAGCAGTACGTC.

In its sample, this clonotype was seen many times. V gene TRBV28 combines with J gene TRBJ2-1; 10 bases fit TRBD2. There are 14 residues in the CDR3. The germline gives CDR1 MDHEN, CDR2 SYDVKM. J was trimmed by 7 bases and V by 6 bases; bases with no gene match: 6. The CDR3 loop reads CASSRTSGENEQFF. As DNA, the CDR3 is TGTGCCAGCAGCCGAACTAGCGGGGAGAATGAGCAGTTCTTC.

V is TRBV5-1 and J is TRBJ2-1; maybe TRBD2 (6 bases). The CDR3 consists of 15 residues. Trimming removed 4 bases at V and 0 bases at J, with 11 bases between. Germline V gene data show CDR1 as SGHRS and CDR2 as YFSETQ. The CDR3 loop reads CASSQEGSSYNEQFF. CDR3 DNA: TGCGCCAGCAGCCAGGAGGGGAGCTCCTACAATGAGCAGTTCTTC.

This clonotype has ten or more counts. This chain joins TRBV4-3 and TRBJ2-5, with TRBD1 as a possible D gene (7 bases). The CDR3 loop spans 17 amino acids. V was cut by 1 base and J by 8 bases, with 23 bases left in between. Germline assignment: CDR1 LGHNA and CDR2 YSLEER. The CDR3 DNA is TGCGCCAGCAGCCAAGCCCTCCCCGCAGGGGGGAGTAATACCCAGTACTTC. Translated: CASSQALPAGGSNTQYF.

This clonotype was seen repeatedly, ten times or more. The J gene is TRBJ1-5, the V gene TRBV27, with D uncertain. This CDR3 spans 10 amino acids. CDR1 is MNHEY, CDR2 SMNVEV, per germline (reference sequence). Trimming removed 7 bases at V and 4 bases at J, with 2 bases between. CDR3 amino acids: CASINQPQHF. The CDR3 bases are TGTGCCAGCATTAATCAGCCCCAGCATTTT.

In this sample, this clonotype turned up many times. The V and J genes are TRBV5-6 and TRBJ2-5; D possibly corresponds to TRBD2 (6 bases). The CDR3 is 15 amino acids. Germline V CDR1 and CDR2: SGHDT, YYEEEE. Trimming took 4 bases from V and 4 from J, leaving 17 bases between them. This CDR3 reads CASSRRSLGGETQYF. In DNA, the CDR3 is TGTGCCAGCAGCCGAAGATCGTTGGGAGGAGAGACCCAGTACTTC.

In its sample, this clonotype was seen many times. The V gene is TRBV20-1, the J gene TRBJ1-1; 8 nucleotides match TRBD1. Trimming took 6 bases from V and 6 from J; bases not matched to a gene: 12. The germline gives CDR1 DFQATT, CDR2 SNEGSKA (reference sequence). This CDR3 is 14 amino acids long. The CDR3, as DNA: TGCAGTGCCCCCCGGGGACAGGTTTCCGCTGAAGCTTTCTTT. Its protein is CSAPRGQVSAEAFF.

Ten or more counts support this clonotype. CDR3 sequence reads: CASRRDRGSSYNEQFF. The CDR3 nucleotides are TGTGCCAGCAGGCGCGACCGAGGCAGCTCCTACAATGAGCAGTTCTTC. The chain has TRBV7-2 and TRBJ2-1; unclear D gene. This CDR3 has 16 residues. The germline gives CDR1 SGHTA, CDR2 FQGNSA. The V gene lost 6 bases and the J gene lost 0 bases, with 15 bases spanning the gap.

Of note for this clonotype: It may be a read error: a sequence one base away is much more abundant. The V call is TRBV12-3 or TRBV12-4, the J call TRBJ2-7; D is uncertain. Trimming stripped 9 bases from V and 5 bases from J, with 5 bases between. The CDR3 is 9 residues long. The CDR3 region has the DNA TGTGCCAGGAACAACGAGCAGTACTTC. It codes for CARNNEQYF.

This clonotype has ten or more counts. V usage is TRBV24-1 and J usage is TRBJ1-2, with 7 nucleotides matching TRBD1. The CDR3 totals 13 residues. V lost 2 bases, J lost 6 bases, and 2 bases stayed unmatched. The germline CDR1 and CDR2 sequences are KGHDR and SFDVKD. The CDR3 is CATSDSTGDGYTF. The CDR3 nucleotides read TGTGCCACCAGTGATTCAACAGGGGATGGCTACACCTTC.

The gene calls are TRBV3-1 and TRBJ1-1; D remains ambiguous. V lost 4 bases and J lost 5, with 14 bases in between. This CDR3 comprises 14 residues. Germline V gene data show CDR1 as LGHDT and CDR2 as YNNKEL (reference sequence). The CDR3 region is CASSPRRVGTEAFF. DNA of the CDR3: TGTGCCAGCAGCCCACGGCGGGTAGGAACTGAAGCTTTCTTT.

This clonotype was seen only a few times. This chain links TRBV4-3 with TRBJ1-1, with a weak D call TRBD1 (5 bases). The V gene's germline CDR1 is LGHNA and CDR2 YSLEER. This CDR3 is 16 amino acids long. The V gene lost 8 bases and the J gene lost 1 base, with 20 bases spanning the gap. The chain's CDR3 is CASAKGAPSENTEAFF. In DNA, the CDR3 is TGCGCCAGCGCGAAAGGGGCCCCCTCTGAGAACACTGAAGCTTTCTTT.